One sample yielded the 7 T cell receptor beta chains listed below, sequenced in a study of T cell responses to AZD1222 COVID-19 vaccine. The data were produced by immunoSEQ multiplex PCR, yet TCRdb's version contains in-frame clones alone and is incomplete. The table includes about 130,000 clones, approximately 92% detected once. Sample: peripheral blood, taken 28 days after the second AZD1222 dose. These receptors were taken from an adult who received the AZD1222 COVID-19 vaccine.

The V and J genes are TRBV6-2 or TRBV6-3 and TRBJ1-6; possibly TRBD1 for D (6 bases). The germline gives CDR1 MNHEY, CDR2 SVGEGT. Trimming pared 5 bases from V and 10 bases from J, leaving 9 bases between. CDR3 length: 12 amino acids. The CDR3 DNA reads TGTGCCAGCAGTGCCGACAGGTCACCCCTCCACTTT. It yields the protein CASSADRSPLHF.

The CDR3 region is CASSKGTSGAYEQYF. As DNA, the CDR3 is TGTGCCAGTAGTAAAGGGACTAGCGGAGCCTACGAGCAGTACTTC. The chain joins TRBV19 to TRBJ2-7; 11 nucleotides agree with TRBD2. The germline V gene has CDR1 LNHDA and CDR2 SQIVND (reference sequence). The CDR3 runs 15 residues. V lost 4 bases and J lost 2; bases outside the gene matches: 4.

V usage is TRBV6-5 and J usage is TRBJ1-2, with D perhaps matching TRBD1 (6 bases). CDR1 and CDR2 from the germline V gene are MNHEY and SVGAGI. V dropped 4 bases and J dropped 4 bases, with 10 bases sitting between them. The CDR3 runs to 13 residues. The CDR3 sequence: CASSFQGSYGYTF. As DNA, the CDR3 is TGTGCCAGCAGTTTCCAGGGGTCCTATGGCTACACCTTC.

The V gene is TRBV24-1, the J gene TRBJ2-1, with 8 bases identical to TRBD2. Germline V gives CDR1 KGHDR, CDR2 SFDVKD. CDR3 size: 16 residues. The V gene end was trimmed by 4 bases and the J gene end by 1 base; junction bases not matched to a gene: 5. CDR3 nucleotides: TGTGCCACCAGTGACCCCAGCGGGAGATCCTACAATGAGCAGTTCTTC. Translation gives CATSDPSGRSYNEQFF.

This clone has a single count. The V and J genes are TRBV24-1 and TRBJ2-6; 7 bases agree with TRBD1. Germline-derived CDR1 and CDR2 are KGHDR and SFDVKD. The CDR3 length is 15 residues. With 5 bases clipped from V and 4 bases from J, the junction kept 4 bases outside the gene matches. The DNA of the CDR3 is TGTGCCACCAGTGGCACAGGGGACGGGGCCAACGTCCTGACTTTC. Its translation: CATSGTGDGANVLTF.

The rearrangement uses TRBV3-1 (or the pseudogene TRBV3-2) and TRBJ1-1, with D perhaps TRBD1 (5 bases). V was cut by 7 bases and J by 1 base, with 13 bases left in between. Germline-derived CDR1 and CDR2 are LGHDT and YNNKEL (reference sequence). This CDR3 comprises 14 residues. The CDR3 DNA is TGTGCCAGCACCCGGGGGGAGACGAACACTGAAGCTTTCTTT. Protein sequence: CASTRGETNTEAFF.

The chain joins TRBV7-2 to TRBJ2-6, with 9 bases aligning to TRBD1. V shed 4 bases, J shed 4 bases, and the junction held 2 bases outside the gene matches. From germline, CDR1 is SGHTA and CDR2 FQGNSA. The CDR3 covers 15 residues. Here the CDR3 DNA reads TGTGCCAGCAGCTGGGACAGGGAGGGGGCCAACGTCCTGACTTTC. This translates into CASSWDREGANVLTF.